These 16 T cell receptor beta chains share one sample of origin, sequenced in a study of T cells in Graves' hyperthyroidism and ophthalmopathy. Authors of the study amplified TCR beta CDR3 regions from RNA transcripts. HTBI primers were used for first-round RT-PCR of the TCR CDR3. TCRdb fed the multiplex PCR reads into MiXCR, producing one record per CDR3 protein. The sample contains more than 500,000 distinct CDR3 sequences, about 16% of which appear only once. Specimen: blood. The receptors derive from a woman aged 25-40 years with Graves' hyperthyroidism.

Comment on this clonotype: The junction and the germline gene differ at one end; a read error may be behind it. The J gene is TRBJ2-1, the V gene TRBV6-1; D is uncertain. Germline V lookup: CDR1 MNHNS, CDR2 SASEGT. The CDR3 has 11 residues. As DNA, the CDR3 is TGTGCCAGCAGTGATACTCCCGCGCTTCTCTTC. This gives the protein CASSDTPALLF.

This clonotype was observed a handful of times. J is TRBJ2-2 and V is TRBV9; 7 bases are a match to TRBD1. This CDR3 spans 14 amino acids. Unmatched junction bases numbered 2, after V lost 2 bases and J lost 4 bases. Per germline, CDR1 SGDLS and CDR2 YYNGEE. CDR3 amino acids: CASSVDRSTGELFF. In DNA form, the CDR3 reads TGTGCCAGCAGCGTGGACAGGTCCACCGGGGAGCTGTTTTTT.

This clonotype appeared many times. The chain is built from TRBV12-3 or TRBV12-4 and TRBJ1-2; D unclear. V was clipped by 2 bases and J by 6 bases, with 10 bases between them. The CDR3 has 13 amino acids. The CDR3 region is CASSLYSRDGYTF. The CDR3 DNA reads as TGTGCCAGCAGTTTATACAGTCGAGATGGCTACACCTTC.

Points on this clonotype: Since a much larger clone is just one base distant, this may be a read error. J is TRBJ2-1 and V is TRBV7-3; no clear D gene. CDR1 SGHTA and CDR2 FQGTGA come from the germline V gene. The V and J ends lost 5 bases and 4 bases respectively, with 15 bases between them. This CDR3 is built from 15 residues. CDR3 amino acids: CASSTIGPGYNEQFF. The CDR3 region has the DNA TGTGCCAGCAGCACCATCGGCCCAGGATACAATGAGCAGTTCTTC.

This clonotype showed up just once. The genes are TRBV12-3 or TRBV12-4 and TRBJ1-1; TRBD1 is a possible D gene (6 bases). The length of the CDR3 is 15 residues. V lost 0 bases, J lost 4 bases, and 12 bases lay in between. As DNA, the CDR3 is TGTGCCAGCAGTTTAGCCCCGGGGGCGCCCACTGAAGCTTTCTTT. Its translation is CASSLAPGAPTEAFF.

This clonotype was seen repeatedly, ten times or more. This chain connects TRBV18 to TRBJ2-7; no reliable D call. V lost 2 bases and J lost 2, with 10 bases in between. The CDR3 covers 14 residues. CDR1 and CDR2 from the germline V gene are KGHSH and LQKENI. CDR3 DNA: TGTGCCAGCTCACCATCGATAGGACCCTACGAGCAGTACTTC. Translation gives CASSPSIGPYEQYF.

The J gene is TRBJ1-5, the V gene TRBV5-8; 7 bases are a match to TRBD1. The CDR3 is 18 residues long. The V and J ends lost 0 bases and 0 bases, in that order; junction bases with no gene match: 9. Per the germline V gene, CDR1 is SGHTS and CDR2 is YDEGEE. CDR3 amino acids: CASSLGQGYFYSNQPQHF. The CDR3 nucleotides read TGTGCCAGCAGCTTGGGACAGGGATATTTCTATAGCAATCAGCCCCAGCATTTT. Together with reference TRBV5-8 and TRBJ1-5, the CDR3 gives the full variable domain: EAGVTQSPTHLIKTRGQQATLRCSPISGHTSVYWYQQALGLGLQFLLWYDEGEERNRGNFPPRFSGRQFPNYSSELNVNALELEDSALYLCASSLGQGYFYSNQPQHFGDGTRLSIL.

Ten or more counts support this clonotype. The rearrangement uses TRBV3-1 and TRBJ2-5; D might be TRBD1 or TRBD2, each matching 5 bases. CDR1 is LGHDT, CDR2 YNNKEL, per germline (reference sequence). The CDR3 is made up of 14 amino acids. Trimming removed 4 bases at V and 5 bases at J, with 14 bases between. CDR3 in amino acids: CASSRSGEGETQYF. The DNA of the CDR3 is TGTGCCAGCAGCCGAAGCGGAGAGGGGGAGACCCAGTACTTC.

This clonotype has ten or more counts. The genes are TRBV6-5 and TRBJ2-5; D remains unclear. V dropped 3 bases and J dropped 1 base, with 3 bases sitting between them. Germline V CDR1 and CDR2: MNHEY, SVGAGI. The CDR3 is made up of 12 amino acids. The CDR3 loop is CASSYIQETQYF. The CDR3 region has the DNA TGTGCCAGCAGTTATATCCAAGAGACCCAGTACTTC.

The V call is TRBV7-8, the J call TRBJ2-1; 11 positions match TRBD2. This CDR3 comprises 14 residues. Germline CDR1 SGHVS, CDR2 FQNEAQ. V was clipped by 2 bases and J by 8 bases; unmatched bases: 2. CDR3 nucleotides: TGTGCCAGCAGCTTACGACTAGCGGGATATGAGCAGTTCTTC. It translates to CASSLRLAGYEQFF.

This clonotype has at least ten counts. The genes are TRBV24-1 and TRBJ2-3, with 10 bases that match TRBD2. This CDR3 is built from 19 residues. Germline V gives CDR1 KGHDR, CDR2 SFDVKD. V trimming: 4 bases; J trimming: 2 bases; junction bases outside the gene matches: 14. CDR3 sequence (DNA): TGTGCCACCAGTGACCCCAGCAACACCGGGACTAGCGACACAGATACGCAGTATTTT. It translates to CATSDPSNTGTSDTDTQYF.

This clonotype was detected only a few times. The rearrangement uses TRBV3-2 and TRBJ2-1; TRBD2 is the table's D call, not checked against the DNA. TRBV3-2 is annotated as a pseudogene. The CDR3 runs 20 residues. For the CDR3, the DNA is TGTGCCAGCAGCCAAAATGGGACAGTACGTAGGCGGGAGGAGTACAATGAGCAGTTCTTC. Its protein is CASSQNGTVRRREEYNEQFF.

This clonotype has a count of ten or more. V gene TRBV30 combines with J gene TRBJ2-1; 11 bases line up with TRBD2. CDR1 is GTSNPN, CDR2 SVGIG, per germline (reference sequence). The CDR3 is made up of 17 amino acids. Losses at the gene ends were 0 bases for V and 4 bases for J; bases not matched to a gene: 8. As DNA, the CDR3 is TGTGCCTGGAGTGTTGTGCGGCTAGCGGGAGGTTACAATGAGCAGTTCTTC. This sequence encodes CAWSVVRLAGGYNEQFF. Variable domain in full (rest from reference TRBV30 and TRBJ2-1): SQTIHQWPATLVQPVGSPLSLECTVEGTSNPNLYWYRQAAGRGLQLLFYSVGIGQISSEVPQNLSASRPQDRQFILSSKKLLLSDSGFYLCAWSVVRLAGGYNEQFFGPGTRLTVL.

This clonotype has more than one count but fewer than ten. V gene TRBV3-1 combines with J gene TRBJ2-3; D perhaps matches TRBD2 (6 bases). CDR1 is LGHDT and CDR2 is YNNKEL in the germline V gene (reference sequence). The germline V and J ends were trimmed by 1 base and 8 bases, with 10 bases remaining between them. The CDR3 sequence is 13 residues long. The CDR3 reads CASSQAGAGTQYF. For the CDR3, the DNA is TGTGCCAGCAGCCAAGCTGGAGCGGGTACGCAGTATTTT.

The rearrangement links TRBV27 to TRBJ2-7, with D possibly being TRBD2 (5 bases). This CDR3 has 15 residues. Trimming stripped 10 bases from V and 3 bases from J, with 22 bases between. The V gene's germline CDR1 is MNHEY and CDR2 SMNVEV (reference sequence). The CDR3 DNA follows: TGTGCCAATGCCGCATCAGCCCTCGAGGGCTACGAGCAGTACTTC. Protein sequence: CANAASALEGYEQYF.

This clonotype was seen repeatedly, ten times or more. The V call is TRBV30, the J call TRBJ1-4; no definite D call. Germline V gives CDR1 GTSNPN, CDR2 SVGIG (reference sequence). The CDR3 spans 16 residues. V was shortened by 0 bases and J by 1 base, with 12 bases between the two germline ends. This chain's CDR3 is CAWSVPWGRTNEKLFF. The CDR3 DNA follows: TGTGCCTGGAGTGTACCGTGGGGAAGAACTAATGAAAAACTGTTTTTT.